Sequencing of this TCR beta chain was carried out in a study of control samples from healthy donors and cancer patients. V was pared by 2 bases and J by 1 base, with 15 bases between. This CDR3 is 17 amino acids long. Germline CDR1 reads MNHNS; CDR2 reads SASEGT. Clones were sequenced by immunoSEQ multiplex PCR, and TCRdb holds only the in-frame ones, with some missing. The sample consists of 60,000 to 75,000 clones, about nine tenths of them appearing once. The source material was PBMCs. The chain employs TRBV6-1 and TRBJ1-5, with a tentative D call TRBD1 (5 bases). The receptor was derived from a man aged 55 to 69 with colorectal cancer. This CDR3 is CASSEFWGIGSNQPQHF. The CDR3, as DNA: TGTGCCAGCAGTGAATTTTGGGGGATCGGGAGCAATCAGCCCCAGCATTTT.